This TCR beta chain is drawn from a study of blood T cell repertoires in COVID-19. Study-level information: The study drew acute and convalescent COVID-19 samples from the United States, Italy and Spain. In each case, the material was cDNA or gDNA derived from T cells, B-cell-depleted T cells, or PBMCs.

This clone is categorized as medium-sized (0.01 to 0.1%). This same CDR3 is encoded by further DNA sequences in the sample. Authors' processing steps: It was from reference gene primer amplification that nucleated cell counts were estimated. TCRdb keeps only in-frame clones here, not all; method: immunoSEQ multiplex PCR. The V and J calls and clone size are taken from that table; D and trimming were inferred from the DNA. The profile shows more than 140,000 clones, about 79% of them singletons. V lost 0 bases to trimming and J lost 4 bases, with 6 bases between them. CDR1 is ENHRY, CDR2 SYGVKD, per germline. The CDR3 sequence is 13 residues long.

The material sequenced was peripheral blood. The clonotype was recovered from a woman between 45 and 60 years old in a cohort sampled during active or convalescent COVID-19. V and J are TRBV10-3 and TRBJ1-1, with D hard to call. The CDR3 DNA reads TGTGCCATCAGTGAGTCGGCGGGCACTGAAGCTTTCTTT. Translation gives CAISESAGTEAFF.